These T cell receptor beta chains were read from a single sample in a study of shared clonotypes between healthy human individuals. The protocol was immunoSEQ multiplex PCR, while the TCRdb copy is restricted to in-frame clones and leaves out a portion. The sample has around 2,000,000 clones, around 96% seen once. The sequenced sample consisted of naive CD8+ T cells sorted from blood. All receptors derive from a man aged 18 to 29 in good health. Both conserved end residues are part of each CDR3. D genes are given only for firm matches. Clone sizes are given selectively: once, few, many, or a class where the clone is expanded.

CASSSTTGSVLTF,TGTGCCAGCAGTTCGACGACAGGGTCCGTCCTGACTTTC,13,TRBJ2-6,TRBD1,TRBV27,-
CASSLVVAGGHTYEQYF,TGTGCCAGCAGCTTAGTGGTAGCGGGGGGTCACACCTACGAGCAGTACTTC,17,TRBJ2-7,TRBD2,TRBV7-6,-
CASSLSVTDTQYF,TGTGCCAGCAGTTTAAGTGTCACAGATACGCAGTATTTT,13,TRBJ2-3,-,TRBV27,-
CASRDGTSASYEQYF,TGTGCCAGCAGGGACGGGACTTCCGCCTCCTACGAGCAGTACTTC,15,TRBJ2-7,-,TRBV2,-
CASSESTGNEQFF,TGCGCCAGCAGTGAGTCGACCGGCAATGAGCAGTTCTTC,13,TRBJ2-1,-,TRBV10-1,-
CASSISGSTDTQYF,TGCGCCAGCAGTATTAGCGGGAGCACAGATACGCAGTATTTT,14,TRBJ2-3,TRBD2,TRBV10-1,once
CARAFPVDGEQFF,TGTGCCCGTGCCTTCCCGGTAGACGGTGAGCAGTTCTTC,13,TRBJ2-1,-,TRBV25-1,-
CAITPDLGSETQYF,TGTGCCATCACCCCGGATCTAGGATCAGAGACCCAGTACTTC,14,TRBJ2-5,-,TRBV10-3,few
CASSFRGRDTQYF,TGTGCCAGCAGTTTTCGGGGGAGAGATACGCAGTATTTT,13,TRBJ2-3,-,TRBV28,-
CASRRDREGATNEKLFF,TGTGCCAGTAGAAGAGACAGGGAAGGAGCAACTAATGAAAAACTGTTTTTT,17,TRBJ1-4,TRBD1,TRBV19,-
CASSVAGVAEAFF,TGTGCCAGCAGCGTAGCAGGGGTCGCTGAAGCTTTCTTT,13,TRBJ1-1,-,TRBV9,-
CASSKAGGRIYEQYF,TGTGCCAGCAGCAAAGCCGGGGGCCGTATCTACGAGCAGTACTTC,15,TRBJ2-7,-,TRBV21-1,-
CASSVGGTGLNYEQYF,TGTGCCAGCAGCGTAGGCGGGACAGGCCTTAACTACGAGCAGTACTTC,16,TRBJ2-7,TRBD1,TRBV9,-
CAWSVLRSGEAFF,TGTGCCTGGAGTGTACTACGCAGCGGTGAAGCTTTCTTT,13,TRBJ1-1,-,TRBV30,few
CASTPGTGTYNEQFF,TGTGCCAGCACCCCCGGGACAGGGACCTACAATGAGCAGTTCTTC,15,TRBJ2-1,TRBD1,TRBV6-5,-
CASRVQGAFSYGYTF,TGTGCCAGCAGGGTCCAGGGGGCCTTTTCCTATGGCTACACCTTC,15,TRBJ1-2,TRBD1,TRBV5-4,-
CASSLRSRDEQYF,TGTGCCAGCAGCTTACGGTCAAGGGACGAGCAGTACTTC,13,TRBJ2-7,-,TRBV27,-
CASSATDSFYGYTF,TGTGCCAGCAGCGCGACCGACAGCTTCTATGGCTACACCTTC,14,TRBJ1-2,-,TRBV6-6,-
CASRAPWGQKLEWVTGELFF,TGCGCCAGCAGAGCTCCCTGGGGACAGAAGCTGGAGTGGGTCACCGGGGAGCTGTTTTTT,20,TRBJ2-2,TRBD1,TRBV4-3,-
CASSLGMASQETQYF,TGCGCCAGCAGCTTGGGCATGGCTAGCCAAGAGACCCAGTACTTC,15,TRBJ2-5,-,TRBV5-1,-
CASSEVGTGEYEQYF,TGTGCCAGCAGTGAAGTCGGGACAGGTGAATACGAGCAGTACTTC,15,TRBJ2-7,TRBD1,TRBV6-1,once
CASSFIQGMGEGDYGYTF,TGCGCCAGCAGCTTTATACAGGGGATGGGGGAGGGTGACTATGGCTACACCTTC,18,TRBJ1-2,TRBD1,TRBV4-3,-
CASSPAAQGLGITDTQYF,TGTGCCAGCAGCCCAGCAGCGCAGGGGTTGGGGATAACAGATACGCAGTATTTT,18,TRBJ2-3,-,TRBV7-8,-
CASSETSGRTDTQYF,TGTGCCAGCAGCGAGACTAGCGGGAGGACAGATACGCAGTATTTT,15,TRBJ2-3,TRBD2,TRBV9,-
CASSAWPSSPYEQYF,TGTGCCAGCAGCGCCTGGCCTTCAAGCCCCTACGAGCAGTACTTC,15,TRBJ2-7,-,TRBV5-6,-
CASSQLASYNSPLHF,TGTGCCAGCAGCCAACTAGCCTCCTATAATTCACCCCTCCACTTT,15,TRBJ1-6,-,TRBV14,few
CASSNPGTSGGPLTDTQYF,TGCGCCAGCAGCAACCCAGGGACTAGCGGGGGCCCCCTCACAGATACGCAGTATTTT,19,TRBJ2-3,TRBD2,TRBV5-1,-
CATETGTGFEKLFF,TGTGCCACCGAAACCGGGACAGGATTTGAAAAACTGTTTTTT,14,TRBJ1-4,TRBD1,TRBV2,many
CASSQGLAEYEQYF,TGTGCCAGCAGCCAGGGACTAGCGGAGTACGAGCAGTACTTC,14,TRBJ2-7,TRBD2,TRBV5-6,-
CASSLWTSSGEQYF,TGTGCCAGCAGCCTCTGGACTAGCTCAGGCGAGCAGTACTTC,14,TRBJ2-7,TRBD2,TRBV9,-